This T cell receptor (beta chain) was documented in a study of cytomegalovirus exposure and HLA in healthy donors. PCR employed 60 Vbeta and 13 Jbeta primers. Sequencing used immunoSEQ multiplex PCR; TCRdb keeps in-frame clones, though not all of them. The sample includes about 130,000 clones, 77% of them seen just once. This clone came up a few times. Its specificity is not known. Study conclusions and caveats: The dataset shows that most TCR sequences were rare, while some public TCRs occurred in many donors. Immune exposure was documented only through CMV serostatus.

The CDR3 has 13 residues. Germline loops: CDR1 SGHDN, CDR2 FVKESK. V dropped 3 bases and J dropped 4 bases, with 9 bases sitting between them. Each of the donors was a healthy bone marrow donor. The sample consisted of PBMCs. The J gene is TRBJ1-2, the V gene TRBV14; a weak D match, TRBD1 (5 bases). This sequence was found in a male donor in good health and CMV-seropositive. The CDR3: CASSHDSIYGYTF. The CDR3 DNA follows: TGTGCCAGCAGCCATGACAGTATCTATGGCTACACCTTC.